This T cell receptor (beta chain) was identified in a study of T cells after yellow fever vaccination. This clonotype was counted between two and nine times. CDR3 length equals 15 residues. Germline V gene sequence: CDR1 SGHTA, CDR2 FQGNSA. V shed 7 bases and J shed 0 bases, with 13 bases lying between them. One entry per CDR3 protein, called by TCRdb with MiXCR from the 5' RACE reads. The table lists about 630,000 distinct CDR3 sequences, more than 9% of them singletons. The genes are TRBV7-2 and TRBJ1-3; D unresolved. The sample consisted of PBMCs, taken on the day of the yellow fever booster vaccination. The TCR comes from a man between 25 and 39 years old who received the YFV17D yellow fever vaccine. CDR3 DNA sequence: TGTGCCAGCACACCGGGTACTTTCTCTGGAAACACCATATATTTT. Translating gives CASTPGTFSGNTIYF.